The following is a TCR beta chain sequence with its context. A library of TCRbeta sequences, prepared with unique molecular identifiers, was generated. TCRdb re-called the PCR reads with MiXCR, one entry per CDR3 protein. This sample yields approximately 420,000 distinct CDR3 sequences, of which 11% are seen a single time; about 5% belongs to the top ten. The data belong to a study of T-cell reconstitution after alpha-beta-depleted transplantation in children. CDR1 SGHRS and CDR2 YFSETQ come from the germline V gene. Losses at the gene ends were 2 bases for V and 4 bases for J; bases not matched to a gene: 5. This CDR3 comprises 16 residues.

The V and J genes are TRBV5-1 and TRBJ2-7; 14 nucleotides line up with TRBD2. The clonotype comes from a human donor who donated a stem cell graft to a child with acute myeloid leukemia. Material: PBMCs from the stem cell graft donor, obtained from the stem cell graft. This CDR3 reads CASSFGLAGGAYEQYF. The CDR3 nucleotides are TGCGCCAGCAGCTTCGGACTAGCGGGAGGAGCTTACGAGCAGTACTTC.